The 23 T cell receptor beta chains listed next were all sequenced from one sample in a study of T cells after yellow fever vaccination. TCRdb redid the calling of the 5' RACE reads with MiXCR, one entry per CDR3 protein. Of a few hundred thousand distinct CDR3 sequences in the sample, around 4.9% were seen once. This specimen was CD4+ T cells sorted from PBMCs, taken on the day of the yellow fever booster vaccination. The receptors originated from a young man who received the YFV17D yellow fever vaccine.

This clonotype was found many times. A much larger clone differs by one base, so this may be a read error. The rearrangement joins TRBV7-9 to TRBJ1-2; tentatively, D is TRBD1 (6 bases). Trimming removed 4 bases from V and 2 bases from J, with 8 bases in between. Germline CDR1 SEHNR, CDR2 FQNEAQ (reference sequence). There are 13 residues in the CDR3. CDR3 in DNA: TGTGCCAGCAGCTCGGACAGCAACTATGGCTACACCTTC. This encodes CASSSDSNYGYTF. The whole variable domain, filled in from reference TRBV7-9 and TRBJ1-2, reads DTGVSQNPRHKITKRGQNVTFRCDPISEHNRLYWYRQTLGQGPEFLTYFQNEAQLEKSRLLSDRFSAERPKGSFSTLEIQRTEQGDSAMYLCASSSDSNYGYTFGSGTRLTVV.

V and J are TRBV10-1 and TRBJ2-7; D gene unclear. Germline values: CDR1 WNHNN, CDR2 SYGVQD (reference sequence). This CDR3 is 11 amino acids long. The V gene lost 4 bases and the J gene lost 3 bases, with 4 bases spanning the gap. The CDR3 here is CASSGSYEQYV. The CDR3 DNA reads as TGCGCCAGCAGTGGCAGCTACGAGCAGTACGTC.

This clonotype appeared many times. This chain links TRBV18 with TRBJ2-2; D remains unclear. Per germline, CDR1 KGHSH and CDR2 LQKENI. The CDR3 runs 15 residues. The V end was cut by 2 bases, the J end by 6 bases, with 13 bases between. CDR3 loop: CASSPIRRTAGELFF. CDR3 DNA sequence: TGTGCCAGCTCACCAATCAGAAGAACCGCCGGGGAGCTGTTTTTT.

There are many counts of this clonotype. V and J are TRBV4-2 and TRBJ2-1, with 7 bases fitting TRBD2. Germline V gene data show CDR1 as LGHNA and CDR2 as YNFKEQ. Trimming took 3 bases from V and 2 from J; bases not matched to a gene: 4. The CDR3 contains 15 residues. The CDR3 sequence: CASSQGGVTYNEQFF. The CDR3 DNA reads as TGTGCCAGCAGCCAGGGGGGGGTGACCTACAATGAGCAGTTCTTC.

Only a few counts were recorded for this clonotype. The chain combines TRBV6-1 with TRBJ1-5; D not certain. V lost 2 bases and J 0 bases, leaving 17 bases between the germline ends. CDR1 and CDR2 (germline): MNHNS, SASEGT. This CDR3 region has 18 residues. CDR3 in DNA: TGTGCCAGCAGTGAACGGGGTATGGGTCCCTATAGCAATCAGCCCCAGCATTTT. Translating gives CASSERGMGPYSNQPQHF.

The CDR3 sequence: CASSYLGGAAGANVLTF. Here the CDR3 DNA reads TGTGCCAGCAGCTACCTAGGGGGAGCCGCCGGGGCCAACGTCCTGACTTTC. The chain recombines TRBV11-2 with TRBJ2-6, with TRBD1 as a possible D gene (6 bases). Trimming took 4 bases from V and 4 from J, leaving 17 bases between them. This CDR3 has 17 amino acids. Germline V gives CDR1 SGHAT, CDR2 FQNNGV.

Many counts were recorded for this clonotype. The chain has TRBV20-1 and TRBJ1-1; D remains ambiguous. Germline values: CDR1 DFQATT, CDR2 SNEGSKA (reference sequence). The CDR3 has 11 residues. Between the trimmed V and J ends, which lost 3 bases and 1 base, there was a span of 3 bases. The CDR3 nucleotides are TGCAGTGCTAGCAGGAACACTGAAGCTTTCTTT. It yields the protein CSASRNTEAFF.

The chain has TRBV5-1 and TRBJ2-1; 12 bases fit TRBD1. The trim removed 0 bases at V and 9 bases at J, leaving 4 bases unmatched. The CDR3 is 15 amino acids. The V gene's germline CDR1 is SGHRS and CDR2 YFSETQ. The CDR3 loop reads CASSLAGQGASEQFF. CDR3 bases: TGCGCCAGCAGCTTGGCGGGACAGGGGGCCAGTGAGCAGTTCTTC. The complete variable domain, with remaining parts taken from reference TRBV5-1 and TRBJ2-1, reads KAGVTQTPRYLIKTRGQQVTLSCSPISGHRSVSWYQQTPGQGLQFLFEYFSETQRNKGNFPGRFSGRQFSNSRSEMNVSTLELGDSALYLCASSLAGQGASEQFFGPGTRLTVL.

This sequence joins TRBV11-2 and TRBJ1-2, with TRBD1 matching 8 bases. Germline lookup yields CDR1 SGHAT and CDR2 FQNNGV. This CDR3 has 14 residues. With 6 bases clipped from V and 5 bases from J, the junction kept 8 bases outside the gene matches. CDR3 DNA sequence: TGTGCCAGCAGAGCCCGGACAGGGTGGTATGGCTACACCTTC. It is translated as CASRARTGWYGYTF.

Only a few counts were recorded for this clonotype. V is TRBV6-5 and J is TRBJ1-5; TRBD1 matches at 9 bases. The CDR3 spans 13 residues. The germline gives CDR1 MNHEY, CDR2 SVGAGI. J lost 6 bases, V lost 6 bases, and 3 bases had no gene match. The CDR3 is CASRGTGIQPQHF. CDR3 nucleotide sequence: TGTGCCAGCAGAGGGACAGGGATTCAGCCCCAGCATTTT.

This clonotype was picked up a small number of times. The chain recombines TRBV9 with TRBJ1-3; maybe TRBD1 (6 bases). CDR3 length: 14 amino acids. V was cut by 0 bases and J by 2 bases, with 6 bases left in between. Germline CDR1 SGDLS, CDR2 YYNGEE. The CDR3 is CASSVAGAGNTIYF. As DNA, the CDR3 is TGTGCCAGCAGCGTAGCAGGGGCTGGAAACACCATATATTTT.

There are a few counts of this clonotype. The rearrangement links TRBV6-1 to TRBJ2-6; possibly TRBD1 for D (6 bases). Germline V CDR1 and CDR2: MNHNS, SASEGT. V was cut by 4 bases and J by 3 bases, with 16 bases left in between. CDR3 length equals 17 residues. The CDR3 DNA is TGTGCCAGCAGTGGTCCAGGGGCAGGGAGTGGGGCCAACGTCCTGACTTTC. This codes for CASSGPGAGSGANVLTF.

This clonotype came up a few times. The V call is TRBV10-3, the J call TRBJ2-7; TRBD2 aligns across 9 bases. Germline lookup yields CDR1 ENHRY and CDR2 SYGVKD. J was trimmed by 0 bases and V by 6 bases; bases with no gene match: 3. This CDR3 has 14 amino acids. CDR3 nucleotide sequence: TGTGCCATCAGAACTAGCGGGCCCTCCTACGAGCAGTACTTC. As protein: CAIRTSGPSYEQYF.

The V call is TRBV19, the J call TRBJ2-3; no reliable D call. Trimming took 2 bases from V and 0 from J, leaving 12 bases between them. The CDR3 totals 16 residues. Germline CDR1 reads LNHDA; CDR2 reads SQIVND (reference sequence). The CDR3 protein is CASSISPGASTDTQYF. In DNA form, the CDR3 reads TGTGCCAGTAGTATATCTCCGGGTGCGAGCACAGATACGCAGTATTTT.

This clonotype was found many times. The chain recombines TRBV3-1 with TRBJ2-7, with D tentatively TRBD2 (6 bases). Germline V CDR1 and CDR2: LGHDT, YNNKEL (reference sequence). This CDR3 has 14 residues. Trimming took off 0 bases at V and 5 bases at J, with 11 bases between the two ends. CDR3 sequence reads: CASSQDTRRDEQYF. Here the CDR3 DNA reads TGTGCCAGCAGCCAAGATACGCGGAGGGACGAGCAGTACTTC.

This clonotype appeared many times. The chain combines TRBV6-1 with TRBJ2-3, with unresolved D. This CDR3 has 13 residues. The germline CDR1 and CDR2 sequences are MNHNS and SASEGT. V lost 4 bases and J 1 base, leaving 6 bases between the germline ends. CDR3 nucleotides: TGTGCCAGCAGTGCGGGCCGCACAGATACGCAGTATTTT. Protein sequence: CASSAGRTDTQYF.

As concerns this clonotype: This may arise from a read error, as a much more abundant clone is one base away. The chain has TRBV12-3 or TRBV12-4 and TRBJ2-1, with D uncertain. The CDR3 loop spans 12 amino acids. V shed 6 bases and J shed 7 bases, with 10 bases lying between them. CDR3 DNA: TGTGCCAGCAGCTTAATGGGGAATGAGCAGTTCTTC. It codes for CASSLMGNEQFF.

The CDR3 DNA sequence: TGTGCCACCTCTAGCGGGGGGCGCGATACGGGTGCCAATGAGCAGTTCTTC. Protein sequence: CATSSGGRDTGANEQFF. The gene calls are TRBV5-4 and TRBJ2-1; TRBD2 aligns across 11 bases. This CDR3 contains 17 residues. CDR1 and CDR2 (germline): SGHNT, YYREEE (reference sequence). J was trimmed by 6 bases and V by 9 bases; bases with no gene match: 17.

J is TRBJ1-5 and V is TRBV7-9; D not resolved. The CDR3 spans 13 residues. The germline V gene encodes CDR1 SEHNR and CDR2 FQNEAQ (reference sequence). The V end was cut by 5 bases, the J end by 3 bases, with 8 bases between. The CDR3 protein is CASSQSPNQPQHF. The DNA of the CDR3 is TGTGCCAGCAGCCAGTCCCCCAATCAGCCCCAGCATTTT. The whole variable domain, filled in from reference TRBV7-9 and TRBJ1-5, reads DTGVSQNPRHKITKRGQNVTFRCDPISEHNRLYWYRQTLGQGPEFLTYFQNEAQLEKSRLLSDRFSAERPKGSFSTLEIQRTEQGDSAMYLCASSQSPNQPQHFGDGTRLSIL.

V and J are TRBV5-4 and TRBJ2-5; tentatively, D is TRBD2 (5 bases). Deletions cut 0 bases from V and 2 bases from J, with 11 bases between. Germline CDR1 reads SGHNT; CDR2 reads YYREEE (reference sequence). The CDR3 length is 15 residues. In DNA, the CDR3 is TGTGCCAGCAGCTTGGCCCTAGGACTTCAAGAGACCCAGTACTTC. It is translated as CASSLALGLQETQYF.

This clonotype was picked up many times. The chain uses TRBV20-1 and TRBJ2-6, with unresolved D. The CDR3 contains 14 residues. Trimming pared 5 bases from V and 0 bases from J, leaving 8 bases between. Germline CDR1 and CDR2: DFQATT and SNEGSKA (reference sequence). CDR3 nucleotide sequence: TGCAGTGCTCCAATGAGCTCTGGGGCCAACGTCCTGACTTTC. Amino acids: CSAPMSSGANVLTF.

This clonotype was found many times. V usage is TRBV10-3 and J usage is TRBJ2-7; D is perhaps TRBD1 (6 bases). The CDR3 totals 13 residues. V was clipped by 5 bases and J by 4 bases, with 12 bases between them. In germline, CDR1 is ENHRY, CDR2 SYGVKD. This chain's CDR3 is CAISQQGSYEQYV. The DNA for the CDR3 is TGTGCCATCAGTCAACAGGGTTCTTACGAGCAGTACGTC.

This clonotype was detected many times. The chain joins TRBV5-1 to TRBJ2-3; TRBD1 agrees at 11 bases. The CDR3 totals 17 residues. Germline CDR1 reads SGHRS; CDR2 reads YFSETQ. V shed 0 bases, J shed 2 bases, and the junction held 5 bases outside the gene matches. The chain's CDR3 is CASSLAGTGGTTDTQYF. CDR3 bases: TGCGCCAGCAGCTTGGCGGGGACAGGGGGTACCACAGATACGCAGTATTTT. Full variable domain (missing parts from reference TRBV5-1 and TRBJ2-3): KAGVTQTPRYLIKTRGQQVTLSCSPISGHRSVSWYQQTPGQGLQFLFEYFSETQRNKGNFPGRFSGRQFSNSRSEMNVSTLELGDSALYLCASSLAGTGGTTDTQYFGPGTRLTVL.